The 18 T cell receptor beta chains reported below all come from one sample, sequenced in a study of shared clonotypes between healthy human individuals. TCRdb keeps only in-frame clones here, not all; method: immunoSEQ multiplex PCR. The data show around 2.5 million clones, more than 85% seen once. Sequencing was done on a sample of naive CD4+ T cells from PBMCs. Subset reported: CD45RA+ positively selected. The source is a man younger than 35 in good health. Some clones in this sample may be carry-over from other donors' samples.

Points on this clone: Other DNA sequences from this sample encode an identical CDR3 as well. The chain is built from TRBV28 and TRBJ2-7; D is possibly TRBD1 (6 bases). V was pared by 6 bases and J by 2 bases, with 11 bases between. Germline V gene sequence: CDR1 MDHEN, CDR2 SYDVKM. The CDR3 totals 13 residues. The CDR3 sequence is CASRSRGPYEQYF. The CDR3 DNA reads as TGTGCCAGCAGGTCCAGGGGACCCTACGAGCAGTACTTC.

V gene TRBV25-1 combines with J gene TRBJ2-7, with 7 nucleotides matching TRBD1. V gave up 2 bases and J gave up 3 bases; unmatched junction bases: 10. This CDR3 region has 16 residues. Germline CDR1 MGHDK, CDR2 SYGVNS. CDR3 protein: CASSEGDRSRRYEQYF. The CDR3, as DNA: TGTGCCAGCAGTGAAGGGGACAGATCTCGTCGCTACGAGCAGTACTTC.

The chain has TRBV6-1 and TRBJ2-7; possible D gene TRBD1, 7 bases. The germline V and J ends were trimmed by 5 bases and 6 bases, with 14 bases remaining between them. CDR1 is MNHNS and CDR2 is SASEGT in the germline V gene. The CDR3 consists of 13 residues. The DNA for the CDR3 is TGTGCCAGCAGTTGGAGACAGGGAGGCGAGCAGTACTTC. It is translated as CASSWRQGGEQYF.

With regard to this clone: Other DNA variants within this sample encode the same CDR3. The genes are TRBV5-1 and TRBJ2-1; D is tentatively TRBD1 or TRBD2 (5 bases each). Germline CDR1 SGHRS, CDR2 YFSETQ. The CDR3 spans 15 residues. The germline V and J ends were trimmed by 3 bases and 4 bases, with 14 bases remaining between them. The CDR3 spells CASSSTGTDYNEQFF. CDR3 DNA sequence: TGCGCCAGCAGCTCGACCGGGACCGATTACAATGAGCAGTTCTTC.

CDR3 in amino acids: CASSPEGRTRTEQFF. CDR3 DNA sequence: TGTGCCAGCAGCCCAGAGGGTCGGACTAGAACTGAGCAGTTCTTC. V is TRBV7-3 and J is TRBJ2-1, with 7 nucleotides matching TRBD2. This CDR3 is 15 amino acids long. V lost 5 bases and J lost 9; bases outside the gene matches: 13. CDR1 SGHTA and CDR2 FQGTGA come from the germline V gene.

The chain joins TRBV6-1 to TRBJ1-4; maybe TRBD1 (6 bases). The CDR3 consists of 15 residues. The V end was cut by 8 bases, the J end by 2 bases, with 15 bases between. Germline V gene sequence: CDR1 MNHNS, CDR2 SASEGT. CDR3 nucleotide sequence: TGTGCCAGCCAGGGGCCGGACTACACTAATGAAAAACTGTTTTTT. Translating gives CASQGPDYTNEKLFF.

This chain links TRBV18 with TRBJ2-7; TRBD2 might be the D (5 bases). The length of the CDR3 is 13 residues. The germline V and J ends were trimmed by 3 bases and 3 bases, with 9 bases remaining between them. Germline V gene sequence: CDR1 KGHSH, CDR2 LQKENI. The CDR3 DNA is TGTGCCAGCTCACCGACTACCGACTACGAGCAGTACTTC. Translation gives CASSPTTDYEQYF.

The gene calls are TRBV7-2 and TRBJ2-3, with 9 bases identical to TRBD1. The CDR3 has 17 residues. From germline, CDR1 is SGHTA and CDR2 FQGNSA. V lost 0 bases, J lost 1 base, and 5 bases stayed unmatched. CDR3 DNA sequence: TGTGCCAGCAGCTTAGCGGGGAGGACAGGGGGCACAGATACGCAGTATTTT. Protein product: CASSLAGRTGGTDTQYF.

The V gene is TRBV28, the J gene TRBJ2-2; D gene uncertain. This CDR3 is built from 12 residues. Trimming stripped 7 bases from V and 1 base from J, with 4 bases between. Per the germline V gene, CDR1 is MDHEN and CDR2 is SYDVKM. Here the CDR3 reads CASNMNTGELFF. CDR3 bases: TGTGCCAGCAACATGAACACCGGGGAGCTGTTTTTT.

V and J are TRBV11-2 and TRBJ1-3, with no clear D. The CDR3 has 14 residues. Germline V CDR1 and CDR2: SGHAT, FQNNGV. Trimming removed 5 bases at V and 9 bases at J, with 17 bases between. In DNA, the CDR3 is TGTGCCAGCAGCACCTACGGAGGAATGACCACCATATATTTT. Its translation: CASSTYGGMTTIYF.

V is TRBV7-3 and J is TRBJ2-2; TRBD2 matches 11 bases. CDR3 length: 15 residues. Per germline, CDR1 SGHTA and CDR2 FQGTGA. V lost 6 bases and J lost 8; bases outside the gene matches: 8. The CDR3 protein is CASRLTSGMAGELFF. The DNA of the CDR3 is TGTGCCAGCAGGTTGACTAGCGGGATGGCGGGGGAGCTGTTTTTT.

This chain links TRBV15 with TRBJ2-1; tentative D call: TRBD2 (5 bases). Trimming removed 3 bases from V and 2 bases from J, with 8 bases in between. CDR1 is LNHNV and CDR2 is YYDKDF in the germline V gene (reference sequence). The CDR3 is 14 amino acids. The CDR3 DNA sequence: TGTGCCACCAGCAGCGGGGTAGCCTACAATGAGCAGTTCTTC. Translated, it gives CATSSGVAYNEQFF.

The CDR3 bases are TGTGCCAGCAGGGCCTCGGGGGGGCAGCCCGAGCAGTACTTC. Its protein product is CASRASGGQPEQYF. The chain has TRBV6-5 and TRBJ2-7, with 8 bases aligning to TRBD2. The trim removed 6 bases at V and 6 bases at J, leaving 10 bases unmatched. The CDR3 spans 14 residues. Germline values: CDR1 MNHEY, CDR2 SVGAGI.

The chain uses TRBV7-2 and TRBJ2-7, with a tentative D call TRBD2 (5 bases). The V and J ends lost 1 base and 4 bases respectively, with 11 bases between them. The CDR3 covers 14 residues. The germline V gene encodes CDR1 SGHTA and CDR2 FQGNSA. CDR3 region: CASSLGGPGYEQYF. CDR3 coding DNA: TGTGCCAGCAGCTTAGGAGGACCGGGGTACGAGCAGTACTTC.

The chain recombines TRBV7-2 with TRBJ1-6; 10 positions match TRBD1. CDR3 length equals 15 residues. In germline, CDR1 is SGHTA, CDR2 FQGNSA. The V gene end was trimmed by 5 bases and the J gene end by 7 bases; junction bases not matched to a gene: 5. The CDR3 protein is CASSRRQGANSPLHF. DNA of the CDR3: TGTGCCAGCAGCCGAAGACAGGGGGCAAATTCACCCCTCCACTTT.

For the CDR3, the DNA is TGTGCCAGCAGCTTAGGTGTAGGGAGCGAGCAGTACTTC. The encoded protein is CASSLGVGSEQYF. The chain joins TRBV7-8 to TRBJ2-7; D perhaps matches TRBD2 (5 bases). The CDR3 is 13 residues long. V dropped 1 base and J dropped 6 bases, with 10 bases sitting between them. Germline lookup yields CDR1 SGHVS and CDR2 FQNEAQ.

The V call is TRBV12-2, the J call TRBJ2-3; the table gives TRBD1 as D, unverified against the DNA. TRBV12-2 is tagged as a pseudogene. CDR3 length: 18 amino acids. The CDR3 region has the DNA TGTGCAAGTCGCTTGACCGGGACAAGGTGCGGGTACATAGATACGCAGTATTTT. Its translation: CASRLTGTRCGYIDTQYF.

The CDR3 reads CASSSRGMGTDTQYF. The CDR3, as DNA: TGTGCCAGCAGCTCGAGGGGGATGGGCACAGATACGCAGTATTTT. The chain links TRBV7-9 to TRBJ2-3, with D possibly TRBD1 on 6 matching bases. The germline V gene encodes CDR1 SEHNR and CDR2 FQNEAQ (reference sequence). This CDR3 region has 15 residues. The V end was cut by 4 bases, the J end by 1 base, with 12 bases between.